The rows below give T cell receptor beta chains drawn from one sample of a study of blood T cell repertoires in COVID-19. The table came from immunoSEQ multiplex PCR; TCRdb's copy has only in-frame clones and leaves some out. Seen here are 200,000 to 300,000 clones, around 86% observed once, and the top ten hold about 12%. The sample consisted of peripheral blood. These receptors were taken from an elderly man with acute or convalescent COVID-19. CDR3s include the opening cysteine and the closing phenylalanine or tryptophan. D genes are given only for firm matches. Expanded clones get a size class; other rows say once, few or many, or leave the size out.

size: .
D: .
V: TRBV6-6
J: TRBJ2-7
DNA: TGTGCCAGCACCCCGACCGCACAGTCCTACGAGCAGTACTTC
CDR3: CASTPTAQSYEQYF

size: .
D: .
V: TRBV7-2
J: TRBJ1-5
DNA: TGTGCCAGCAGCCCCCGCCGCAGGGATAATCAGCCCCAGCATTTT
CDR3: CASSPRRRDNQPQHF

size: .
D: TRBD2
V: TRBV3-1/TRBV3-2
J: TRBJ2-1
DNA: TGTGCCAGCAGCCTTGGGACTAGCGGTCCCCAATTCTTC
CDR3: CASSLGTSGPQFF

size: .
D: .
V: TRBV6-2/TRBV6-3
J: TRBJ1-2
DNA: TGTGCCAGCAGTTACTCACCTCTATTACGGTACTTTCCGTTTTATGGCTACACCTTC
CDR3: CASSYSPLLRYFPFYGYTF

size: .
D: .
V: TRBV5-1
J: TRBJ1-4
DNA: TGCGCCAGCAGCCCAAGTGGAGGTACTAATGAAAAACTGTTTTTT
CDR3: CASSPSGGTNEKLFF

size: .
D: .
V: TRBV10-2
J: TRBJ1-6
DNA: TGCGCCAGCAGTGGGGGGGGAGATAATTCACCCCTCCACTTT
CDR3: CASSGGGDNSPLHF

size: .
D: .
V: TRBV11-3
J: TRBJ2-3
DNA: TGTGCCAGCAGCTTAGGGACTGTCCTAGGGAGCACAGATACGCAGTATTTT
CDR3: CASSLGTVLGSTDTQYF

size: .
D: TRBD2
V: TRBV9
J: TRBJ2-1
DNA: TGTGCCAGCAGCGTAGAGGGACTAGCGGGCAATGAGCAGTTCTTC
CDR3: CASSVEGLAGNEQFF

size: few
D: TRBD1
V: TRBV6-2/TRBV6-3
J: TRBJ1-1
DNA: TGTGCCAGCAGTCTCCGACAGGGGAGATTTAACACTGAAGCTTTCTTT
CDR3: CASSLRQGRFNTEAFF

size: .
D: TRBD1
V: TRBV5-4
J: TRBJ2-7
DNA: TGTGCCAGCAGCTTGGGCGGACAGGGGTTGAGCGAGCAGTACTTC
CDR3: CASSLGGQGLSEQYF

size: once
D: TRBD1
V: TRBV10-2
J: TRBJ1-1
DNA: TGCGCCAGCAGTTTACAGGGGACGGACACTGAAGCTTTCTTT
CDR3: CASSLQGTDTEAFF

size: .
D: .
V: TRBV6-5
J: TRBJ1-1
DNA: TGTGCCAGCAGTACGGACAGAAGCCTTAGGGAAGAAGCTTTCTTT
CDR3: CASSTDRSLREEAFF

size: .
D: .
V: TRBV28
J: TRBJ2-1
DNA: TGTGCCAGCAGTTTCTTACTTACAGCAGAGCAGTTCTTC
CDR3: CASSFLLTAEQFF

size: .
D: .
V: TRBV6-5
J: TRBJ2-7
DNA: TGTGCCAGCAGTCCAGGGACACTAAATGGGGAGCAGTACTTC
CDR3: CASSPGTLNGEQYF

size: .
D: TRBD1
V: TRBV6-1
J: TRBJ1-2
DNA: TGTGCCAGCAGTGCCTCCGGGACAGGGAGGACTTTCGGCTATGGCTACACCTTC
CDR3: CASSASGTGRTFGYGYTF

size: .
D: .
V: TRBV6-5
J: TRBJ2-7
DNA: TGTGCCAGCAGTTACGGCGCGGTAAGCTCCTACGAGCAGTACTTC
CDR3: CASSYGAVSSYEQYF

size: .
D: TRBD2
V: TRBV4-3
J: TRBJ2-7
DNA: TGCGCCAGCAGCCAAATTCGGGGGGGACAAGGGCCCCTGGAGCAGTACTTC
CDR3: CASSQIRGGQGPLEQYF

size: .
D: TRBD1
V: TRBV2
J: TRBJ1-2
DNA: TGTGCCAGCAGAGCACAGGGGGTTGGCTACACCTTC
CDR3: CASRAQGVGYTF

size: .
D: TRBD1
V: TRBV12-3/TRBV12-4
J: TRBJ1-1
DNA: TGTGCCAGCAGCAGGGACAGGGACGCTGAAGCTTTCTTT
CDR3: CASSRDRDAEAFF

size: .
D: TRBD2
V: TRBV6-2/TRBV6-3
J: TRBJ2-1
DNA: TGTGCCAGCAGTTACAACCTAGCGGGGACCTCCTACAATGAGCAGTTCTTC
CDR3: CASSYNLAGTSYNEQFF

size: .
D: .
V: TRBV19
J: TRBJ2-4
DNA: TGTGCCAGTAGTCCCTCGGTTCTAGCCAAAAACATTCAGTACTTC
CDR3: CASSPSVLAKNIQYF

size: .
D: .
V: TRBV7-2
J: TRBJ1-2
DNA: TGTGCCAGCAGCTTAGTACAAAACTATGGCTACACCTTC
CDR3: CASSLVQNYGYTF

size: .
D: TRBD1
V: TRBV6-5
J: TRBJ1-3
DNA: TGTGCCAGCAGACTAGGGGGCGAAGCTGGAAACACCATATATTTT
CDR3: CASRLGGEAGNTIYF

size: .
D: .
V: TRBV7-9
J: TRBJ1-2
DNA: TGTGCCAGCAGCTTTTCAGGGGACGCTGGCTACACCTTC
CDR3: CASSFSGDAGYTF

size: .
D: .
V: TRBV6-5
J: TRBJ2-3
DNA: TGTGCCAGCAGTTCCGAGGGGGGGACAGATACGCAGTATTTT
CDR3: CASSSEGGTDTQYF

size: .
D: .
V: TRBV7-3
J: TRBJ2-6
DNA: TGTGCCAGCAGCTGGGGGCCTGGGGCCAACGTCCTGACTTTC
CDR3: CASSWGPGANVLTF

size: .
D: .
V: TRBV2
J: TRBJ1-5
DNA: TGTGCCAGCAGGCGACGGGGAAATCAGCCCCAGCATTTT
CDR3: CASRRRGNQPQHF

size: .
D: TRBD2
V: TRBV10-3
J: TRBJ2-7
DNA: TGTGCCATCAGTGGGGGACTAGCCAGCTACGAGCAGTACTTC
CDR3: CAISGGLASYEQYF

size: .
D: .
V: TRBV2
J: TRBJ1-2
DNA: TGTGCCAGCAGTTTAACCGGGACTCCTGGCTACACCTTC
CDR3: CASSLTGTPGYTF

size: .
D: .
V: TRBV6-5
J: TRBJ1-2
DNA: TGTGCCAGCAGAGCGGGGCAGAACTATGGCTACACCTTC
CDR3: CASRAGQNYGYTF

size: .
D: .
V: TRBV19
J: TRBJ1-3
DNA: TGTGCCAGTAGTTCGGGGAGTCCCGGAAACACCATATATTTT
CDR3: CASSSGSPGNTIYF

size: once
D: TRBD1
V: TRBV4-2
J: TRBJ1-5
DNA: TGTGCCAGCAGCCAAGAGGTGGGACAGACGAATCAGCCCCAGCATTTT
CDR3: CASSQEVGQTNQPQHF

size: once
D: TRBD1
V: TRBV5-5
J: TRBJ2-2
DNA: TGTGCCAGCAGCTTGACAGGGGCAAACACCGGGGAGCTGTTTTTT
CDR3: CASSLTGANTGELFF

size: .
D: .
V: TRBV3-1/TRBV3-2
J: TRBJ1-5
DNA: TGTGCCAGCAGCCCTGGGGGGAGCAATCAGCCCCAGCATTTT
CDR3: CASSPGGSNQPQHF

size: .
D: TRBD2
V: TRBV7-9
J: TRBJ2-3
DNA: TGTGCCAGCAGCGCCGGGACTACGACAGATACGCAGTATTTT
CDR3: CASSAGTTTDTQYF

size: .
D: .
V: TRBV29-1
J: TRBJ1-2
DNA: TGCAGCGTTCTTGCGGATTATGGCTACACCTTC
CDR3: CSVLADYGYTF

size: .
D: TRBD2
V: TRBV5-6
J: TRBJ2-2
DNA: TGTGCCAGCAGCTTCAGCGGGAGGGTCACCGGGGAGCTGTTTTTT
CDR3: CASSFSGRVTGELFF

size: .
D: TRBD1
V: TRBV27
J: TRBJ1-1
DNA: TGTGCCAGCAGTTTAAGGGGGCTAAACACTGAAGCTTTCTTT
CDR3: CASSLRGLNTEAFF

size: .
D: TRBD1
V: TRBV7-2
J: TRBJ2-1
DNA: TGTGCCAGCAGCCCAGGGGGCAATGAGCAGTTCTTC
CDR3: CASSPGGNEQFF

size: .
D: TRBD1
V: TRBV19
J: TRBJ1-2
DNA: TGTGCCAGTAGTGCCACACACCGGGACAGGGTGTCCTATGGCTACACCTTC
CDR3: CASSATHRDRVSYGYTF

size: .
D: TRBD2
V: TRBV6-6
J: TRBJ2-1
DNA: TGTGCCAGCAGTCGACTAGCTGACCCCGAAGTCTCCTACAATGAGCAGTTCTTC
CDR3: CASSRLADPEVSYNEQFF

size: .
D: .
V: TRBV6-5
J: TRBJ1-5
DNA: TGTGCCAGCAGCCGGGTGAAGGCACAGCCCCAGCATTTT
CDR3: CASSRVKAQPQHF

size: .
D: .
V: TRBV3-1/TRBV3-2
J: TRBJ1-1
DNA: TGTGCCAGCAGCCAAGAGGGAGGGGCAGGGGTTGAAGCTTTCTTT
CDR3: CASSQEGGAGVEAFF

size: once
D: .
V: TRBV18
J: TRBJ2-7
DNA: TGTGCCAGCTCACGAGGATCTTACGAGCAGTACTTC
CDR3: CASSRGSYEQYF

size: .
D: .
V: TRBV7-2
J: TRBJ1-4
DNA: TGTGCCAGCAGCTTAGTAGTTGCAACTAATGAAAAACTGTTTTTT
CDR3: CASSLVVATNEKLFF

size: .
D: .
V: TRBV5-6
J: TRBJ1-1
DNA: TGTGCCAGCAGCTCAGGACATAGGAACACTGAAGCTTTCTTT
CDR3: CASSSGHRNTEAFF

size: .
D: TRBD1
V: TRBV18
J: TRBJ1-1
DNA: TGTGCCAGCTCACCCCGACAAGGACAGGGGGCTAGAGGTACTGAAGCTTTCTTT
CDR3: CASSPRQGQGARGTEAFF

size: .
D: TRBD2
V: TRBV6-5
J: TRBJ2-5
DNA: TGTGCCAGCAGTTACGTGGTAGCGGGAGGGTGGGAGACCCAGTACTTC
CDR3: CASSYVVAGGWETQYF

size: .
D: .
V: TRBV19
J: TRBJ2-2
DNA: TGTGCCTGCAAGGAATGGAGGCCCGGCACCGGGGAGCTGTTTTTT
CDR3: CACKEWRPGTGELFF

size: .
D: .
V: TRBV27
J: TRBJ2-7
DNA: TGTGCCAGCAGTTTGAGTACCGGGACTGCAGCACCCTACGAGCAGTACTTC
CDR3: CASSLSTGTAAPYEQYF

size: .
D: .
V: TRBV5-4
J: TRBJ2-1
DNA: TGTGCCAGCGGACCTGGACTTAGATTCGAGGAGCAGTTCTTC
CDR3: CASGPGLRFEEQFF

size: few
D: .
V: TRBV6-1
J: TRBJ1-2
DNA: TGTGCCAGCAGTGAACCGGGCTATGGCTACACCTTC
CDR3: CASSEPGYGYTF

size: few
D: TRBD1
V: TRBV10-2
J: TRBJ2-7
DNA: TGCGCCAGCTCGGAACCGGGACAGGGGACCCGGGAGCAGTACTTC
CDR3: CASSEPGQGTREQYF

size: .
D: TRBD2
V: TRBV6-5
J: TRBJ2-1
DNA: TGTGCCAGCTCTCCCGGGGGGTTTATGTTCTTC
CDR3: CASSPGGFMFF

size: .
D: TRBD1
V: TRBV19
J: TRBJ2-2
DNA: TGTGCCAGTAGGGTGGGGGACAGGGACACCGGGGAGCTGTTTTTT
CDR3: CASRVGDRDTGELFF

size: .
D: TRBD1
V: TRBV18
J: TRBJ2-3
DNA: TGTGCCAGCTCACCACGGGGACAGTCCACAGATACGCAGTATTTT
CDR3: CASSPRGQSTDTQYF

size: .
D: TRBD1
V: TRBV2
J: TRBJ2-5
DNA: TGTGCCACAGGCAACAGGGGGCCTCAAGAGACCCAGTACTTC
CDR3: CATGNRGPQETQYF

size: .
D: .
V: TRBV9
J: TRBJ2-3
DNA: TGTGCCAGCAGCACCGGGCCAGGGGCAGATACGCAGTATTTT
CDR3: CASSTGPGADTQYF

size: .
D: .
V: TRBV3-1/TRBV3-2
J: TRBJ1-3
DNA: TGTGCCAGCAGCCCATATGGTAACTCGGAGGGAAACACCATATATTTT
CDR3: CASSPYGNSEGNTIYF